These 14 T cell receptor beta chains originate from one sample sequenced in a study of CD8+CD57+ T cells in acquired aplastic anemia. The template for TCR beta VDJ and CDR3 sequence profiling was genomic DNA. TCRdb re-called the reads with MiXCR, one entry per CDR3 protein. Of 120,000 or so distinct CDR3 sequences listed, 55% to 60% are singletons. Previously, flow cytometry had revealed CD8+CD57+ cell expansion in the patients chosen for sequencing. The sequenced sample consisted of sorted CD4+, CD8+, or CD8+CD57+ T cells (not recorded which) from PBMCs. The receptors stem from a human donor with aplastic anemia.

The sample holds many counts of this clonotype. The V call is TRBV9, the J call TRBJ2-3; 10 bases match TRBD2. Looked up from germline, CDR1 is SGDLS and CDR2 is YYNGEE. The junction had 10 bases not matched to a gene; V was cut back by 6 bases and J by 3 bases. There are 16 residues in the CDR3. The chain's CDR3 is CASTTRSGGATDTQYF. Written as DNA, the CDR3 is TGTGCCAGCACCACGAGAAGCGGGGGGGCGACAGATACGCAGTATTTT.

This sequence joins TRBV10-3 and TRBJ2-7; 7 bases fit TRBD2. The DNA end is a closer match to TRBJ2-1, so the J assignment may be wrong. The CDR3 loop spans 13 amino acids. The germline gives CDR1 ENHRY, CDR2 SYGVKD. The CDR3 DNA reads as TGTGCCATCAGGGATAGCGGGCGGGATGAGCAGTTCTTC. As protein: CAIRDSGRDEQFF.

This chain connects TRBV19 to TRBJ1-1; D is perhaps TRBD1 (6 bases). Trimming cost V 5 bases and J 0 bases, with 10 bases left between them. CDR3 length: 14 amino acids. Germline lookup yields CDR1 LNHDA and CDR2 SQIVND (reference sequence). The chain's CDR3 is CASSFRGMNTEAFF. DNA of the CDR3: TGTGCCAGTAGTTTCAGGGGCATGAACACTGAAGCTTTCTTT. Full variable domain (rest looked up from reference TRBV19 and TRBJ1-1): DGGITQSPKYLFRKEGQNVTLSCEQNLNHDAMYWYRQDPGQGLRLIYYSQIVNDFQKGDIAEGYSVSREKKESFPLTVTSAQKNPTAFYLCASSFRGMNTEAFFGQGTRLTVV.

This clonotype has at least ten counts. The chain uses TRBV10-3 and TRBJ2-5; the match to TRBD2 covers 14 bases. The trim removed 7 bases at V and 5 bases at J, leaving 12 bases unmatched. CDR1 is ENHRY, CDR2 SYGVKD, per germline. The CDR3 has 17 amino acids. The CDR3 is CAIMGRGTSGRGETQYF. CDR3 nucleotides: TGTGCCATCATGGGTCGCGGGACTAGCGGGAGAGGGGAGACCCAGTACTTC.

This clonotype was detected many times. This sequence joins TRBV20-1 and TRBJ2-1, with a weak D call TRBD1 (5 bases). Trimming left V 1 base short and J 5 bases short, with 24 bases between. Germline V gene data show CDR1 as DFQATT and CDR2 as SNEGSKA (reference sequence). The CDR3 has 18 residues. The CDR3 reads CSARVRGMAALLDNEQFF. CDR3 coding DNA: TGCAGTGCTAGAGTAAGGGGAATGGCGGCATTATTGGACAATGAGCAGTTCTTC.

The chain uses TRBV4-2 and TRBJ2-2, with 13 bases that match TRBD2. CDR1 LGHNA and CDR2 YNFKEQ come from the germline V gene. The CDR3 covers 17 residues. V trimming: 5 bases; J trimming: 4 bases; junction bases outside the gene matches: 7. This CDR3 reads CASSGTSGGGFTGELFF. CDR3 nucleotides: TGTGCCAGCAGCGGAACTAGCGGGGGGGGGTTCACCGGGGAGCTGTTTTTT.

This chain links TRBV7-9 with TRBJ2-6; D gene uncertain. There are 8 residues in the CDR3. Trimming pared 11 bases from V and 15 bases from J, leaving 8 bases between. The germline gives CDR1 SEHNR, CDR2 FQNEAQ (reference sequence). The CDR3 DNA reads as TGTGCCGGATCTAGCCTGACTTTC. It codes for CAGSSLTF.

The chain couples TRBV11-2 to TRBJ1-6, with a weak D call TRBD1 (6 bases). The CDR3 runs 17 residues. Germline loops: CDR1 SGHAT, CDR2 FQNNGV. V gave up 6 bases and J gave up 2 bases, with 17 bases separating them. This chain's CDR3 is CASSHEQGYAYNSPLHF. The CDR3 nucleotides are TGTGCCAGCAGTCACGAGCAGGGGTATGCCTATAATTCACCCCTCCACTTT. Supplemented by reference TRBV11-2 and TRBJ1-6, the full variable domain reads EAGVAQSPRYKIIEKRQSVAFWCNPISGHATLYWYQQILGQGPKLLIQFQNNGVVDDSQLPKDRFSAERLKGVDSTLKIQPAKLEDSAVYLCASSHEQGYAYNSPLHFGNGTRLTVT.

This clonotype was recorded at least ten times. The chain recombines TRBV30 with TRBJ2-1; D is uncertain. This CDR3 contains 12 residues. The germline V and J ends were trimmed by 0 bases and 7 bases, with 7 bases remaining between them. Germline V CDR1 and CDR2: GTSNPN, SVGIG (reference sequence). The CDR3 coding sequence is TGTGCCTGGAGTGTACTTGGGAATGAGCAGTTCTTC. This gives the protein CAWSVLGNEQFF. Based on the CDR3 plus reference TRBV30 and TRBJ2-1, the full variable domain is SQTIHQWPATLVQPVGSPLSLECTVEGTSNPNLYWYRQAAGRGLQLLFYSVGIGQISSEVPQNLSASRPQDRQFILSSKKLLLSDSGFYLCAWSVLGNEQFFGPGTRLTVL.

The chain joins TRBV25-1 to TRBJ2-5; D is unclear. V lost 3 bases and J lost 6, with 17 bases in between. This CDR3 is 15 amino acids long. CDR1 and CDR2 (germline): MGHDK, SYGVNS. CDR3 residues: CASSEEGIQRKTQYF. Here the CDR3 DNA reads TGTGCCAGCAGTGAGGAAGGGATTCAACGGAAGACCCAGTACTTC.

The chain is built from TRBV11-2 and TRBJ2-3; 9 bases align to TRBD1. With V trimmed by 5 bases and J by 2 bases, 5 bases remained unmatched. This CDR3 is 15 amino acids long. The germline V gene encodes CDR1 SGHAT and CDR2 FQNNGV. The CDR3 sequence: CASSPGTGFTDTQYF. As DNA, the CDR3 is TGTGCCAGCAGCCCAGGGACAGGGTTCACAGATACGCAGTATTTT.

This clonotype has ten or more counts. The chain has TRBV20-1 and TRBJ2-4, with 8 bases fitting TRBD1. The CDR3 has 14 amino acids. After removal of 2 bases from V and 8 bases from J, the junction contained 8 bases not matched to a gene. Germline CDR1 is DFQATT and CDR2 is SNEGSKA (reference sequence). The CDR3 region has the DNA TGCAGTGCTAGACAGGGGGCCGAGGGTGACATTCAGTACTTC. Its protein is CSARQGAEGDIQYF.

The rearrangement joins TRBV9 to TRBJ2-6, with D maybe TRBD1 (5 bases). Trimming cost V 9 bases and J 4 bases, with 8 bases left between them. The CDR3 consists of 12 residues. Germline lookup yields CDR1 SGDLS and CDR2 YYNGEE. The CDR3 sequence is CAITGGANVLTF. The CDR3 DNA sequence: TGTGCCATCACAGGCGGGGCCAACGTCCTGACTTTC.

This chain joins TRBV2 and TRBJ1-1; TRBD1 matches at 10 bases. The V segment lost 6 bases and the J segment 4 bases; nucleotides outside the gene matches: 5. The germline V gene encodes CDR1 SNHLY and CDR2 FYNNEI. The CDR3 is 14 amino acids. The CDR3 here is CASRRQGAVTEAFF. CDR3 nucleotides: TGTGCCAGCAGGCGACAGGGGGCAGTCACTGAAGCTTTCTTT.